The present T cell receptor (beta chain) was sequenced within a study of T-cell reconstitution after alpha-beta-depleted transplantation in children. The CDR3 extends over 14 amino acids. Germline loops: CDR1 MNHNS, CDR2 SASEGT. Trimming shortened V by 6 bases and J by 4 bases, and 12 bases separated the two germline ends. During its preparation, the TCRbeta library received unique molecular identifiers. TCRdb passed the PCR reads through MiXCR, listing each CDR3 protein once. The table shows about half a million distinct CDR3 sequences, with approximately 13% occurring only once. This clonotype originated in a human donor who donated a stem cell graft to a child with combined immunodeficiency. This specimen consisted of PBMCs from the stem cell graft donor, obtained from the stem cell graft. The genes are TRBV6-1 and TRBJ2-2, with D hard to call. In nucleotides, the CDR3 is TGTGCCAGCAGACCCGATCGACTCACCGGGGAGCTGTTTTTT. Translating gives CASRPDRLTGELFF.